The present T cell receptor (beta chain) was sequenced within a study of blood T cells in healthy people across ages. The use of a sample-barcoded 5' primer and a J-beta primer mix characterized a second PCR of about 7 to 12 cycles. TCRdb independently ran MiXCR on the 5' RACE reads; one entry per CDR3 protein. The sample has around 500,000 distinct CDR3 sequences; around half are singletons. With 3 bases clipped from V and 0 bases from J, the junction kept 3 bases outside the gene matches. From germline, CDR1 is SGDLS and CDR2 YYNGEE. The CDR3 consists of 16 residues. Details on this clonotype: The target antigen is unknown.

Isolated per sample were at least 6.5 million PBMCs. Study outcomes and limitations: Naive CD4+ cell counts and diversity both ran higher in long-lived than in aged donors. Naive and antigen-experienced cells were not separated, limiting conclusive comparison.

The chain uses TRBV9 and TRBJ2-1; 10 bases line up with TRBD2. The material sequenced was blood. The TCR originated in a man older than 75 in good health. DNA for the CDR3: TGTGCCAGCAGCGCGTCTAGCGGGAGCTCCTACAATGAGCAGTTCTTC. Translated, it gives CASSASSGSSYNEQFF.